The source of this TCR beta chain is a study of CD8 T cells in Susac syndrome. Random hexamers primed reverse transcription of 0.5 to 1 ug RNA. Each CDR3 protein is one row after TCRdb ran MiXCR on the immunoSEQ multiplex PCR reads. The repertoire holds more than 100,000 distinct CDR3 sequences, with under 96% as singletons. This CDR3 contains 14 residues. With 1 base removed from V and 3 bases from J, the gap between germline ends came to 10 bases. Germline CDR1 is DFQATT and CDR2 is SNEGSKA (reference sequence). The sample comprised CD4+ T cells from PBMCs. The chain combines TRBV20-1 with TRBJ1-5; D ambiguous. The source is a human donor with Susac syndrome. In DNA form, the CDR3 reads TGCAGTGCTAGAGGAGGGAGTTCCAATCAGCCCCAGCATTTT. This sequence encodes CSARGGSSNQPQHF.